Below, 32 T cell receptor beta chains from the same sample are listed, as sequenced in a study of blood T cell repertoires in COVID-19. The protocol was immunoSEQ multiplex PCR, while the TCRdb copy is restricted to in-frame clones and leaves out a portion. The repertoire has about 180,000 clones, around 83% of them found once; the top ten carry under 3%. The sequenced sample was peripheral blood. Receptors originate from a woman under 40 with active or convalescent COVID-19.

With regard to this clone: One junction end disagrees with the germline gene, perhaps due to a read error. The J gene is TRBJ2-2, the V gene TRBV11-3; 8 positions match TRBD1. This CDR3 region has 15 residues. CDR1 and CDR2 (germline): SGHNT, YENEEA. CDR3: CASSYWDRNSGELFF. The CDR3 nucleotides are TGTGCCAGCAGCTACTGGGACAGGAACTCCGGGGAGCTGTTTTTT.

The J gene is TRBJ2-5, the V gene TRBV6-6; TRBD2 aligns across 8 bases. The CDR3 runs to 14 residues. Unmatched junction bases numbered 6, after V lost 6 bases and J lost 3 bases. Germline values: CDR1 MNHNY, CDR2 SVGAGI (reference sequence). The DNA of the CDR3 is TGTGCCAGCAGCCCCGGGACTAGTGAAGAGACCCAGTACTTC. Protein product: CASSPGTSEETQYF.

The DNA for the CDR3 is TGCGGCGGCGGGGGTGCATACACTGAAGCTTTCTTT. It encodes CGGGGAYTEAFF. J is TRBJ1-1 and V is TRBV29-1, with D tentatively TRBD1 (5 bases). Looked up from germline, CDR1 is SQVTM and CDR2 is ANQGSEA. The CDR3 contains 12 residues.

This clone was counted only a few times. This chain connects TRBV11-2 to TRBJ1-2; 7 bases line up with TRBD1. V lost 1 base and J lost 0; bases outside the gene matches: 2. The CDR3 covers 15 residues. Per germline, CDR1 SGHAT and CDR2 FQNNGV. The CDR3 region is CASSLAGQANYGYTF. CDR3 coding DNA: TGTGCCAGCAGCTTAGCCGGACAGGCTAACTATGGCTACACCTTC.

The CDR3 reads CASQGYPGNTIYF. CDR3 nucleotides: TGTGCCAGCCAGGGTTACCCTGGAAACACCATATATTTT. This chain joins TRBV3-1 (or the pseudogene TRBV3-2) and TRBJ1-3; D might be TRBD1 (5 bases). Looked up from germline, CDR1 is LGHDT and CDR2 is YNNKEL (reference sequence). Trimming left V 8 bases short and J 2 bases short, with 10 bases between. The CDR3 is 13 amino acids.

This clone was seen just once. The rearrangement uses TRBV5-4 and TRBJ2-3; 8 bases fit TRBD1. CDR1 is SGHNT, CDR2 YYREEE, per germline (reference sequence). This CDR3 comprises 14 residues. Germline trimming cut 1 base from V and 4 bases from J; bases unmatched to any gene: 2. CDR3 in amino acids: CASSLRQGPDTQYF. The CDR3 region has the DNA TGTGCCAGCAGCTTGAGACAGGGGCCAGATACGCAGTATTTT.

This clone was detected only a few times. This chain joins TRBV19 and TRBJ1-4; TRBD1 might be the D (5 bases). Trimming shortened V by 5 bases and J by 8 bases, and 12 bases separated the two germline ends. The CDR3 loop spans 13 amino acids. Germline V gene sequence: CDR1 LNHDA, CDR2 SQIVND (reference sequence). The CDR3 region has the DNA TGTGCCAGTAGTGGGGGGTCGGTCGAAAAACTGTTTTTT. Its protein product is CASSGGSVEKLFF.

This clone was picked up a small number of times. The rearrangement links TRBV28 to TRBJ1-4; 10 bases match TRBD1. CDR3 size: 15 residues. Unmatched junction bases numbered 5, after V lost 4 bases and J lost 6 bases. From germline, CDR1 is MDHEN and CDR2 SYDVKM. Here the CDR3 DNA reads TGTGCCAGCAGTTCCTTGGGACAGGGGCATGAAAAACTGTTTTTT. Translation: CASSSLGQGHEKLFF. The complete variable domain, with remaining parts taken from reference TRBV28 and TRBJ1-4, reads DVKVTQSSRYLVKRTGEKVFLECVQDMDHENMFWYRQDPGLGLRLIYFSYDVKMKEKGDIPEGYSVSREKKERFSLILESASTNQTSMYLCASSSLGQGHEKLFFGSGTQLSVL.

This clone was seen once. The CDR3 region has the DNA TGTGCCAGCAATTTGGGGAGGGCAAGTGATTCACCCCTCCACTTT. Amino acid sequence: CASNLGRASDSPLHF. The chain combines TRBV6-6 with TRBJ1-6; D is uncertain. Trimming shortened V by 7 bases and J by 8 bases, and 18 bases separated the two germline ends. The CDR3 is made up of 15 amino acids. Germline V CDR1 and CDR2: MNHNY, SVGAGI (reference sequence).

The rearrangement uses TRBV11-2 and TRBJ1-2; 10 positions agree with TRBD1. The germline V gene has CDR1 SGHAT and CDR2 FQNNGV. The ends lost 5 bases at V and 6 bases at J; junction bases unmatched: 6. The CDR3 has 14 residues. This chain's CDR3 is CASSQRTGGHGYTF. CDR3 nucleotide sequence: TGTGCCAGCAGCCAGAGGACAGGGGGGCATGGCTACACCTTC.

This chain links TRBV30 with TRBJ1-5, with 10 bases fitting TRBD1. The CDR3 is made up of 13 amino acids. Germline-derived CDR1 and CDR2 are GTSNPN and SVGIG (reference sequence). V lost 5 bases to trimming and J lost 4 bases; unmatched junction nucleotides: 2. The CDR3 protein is CAWDRGPNQPQHF. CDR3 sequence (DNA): TGTGCCTGGGACAGGGGGCCTAATCAGCCCCAGCATTTT.

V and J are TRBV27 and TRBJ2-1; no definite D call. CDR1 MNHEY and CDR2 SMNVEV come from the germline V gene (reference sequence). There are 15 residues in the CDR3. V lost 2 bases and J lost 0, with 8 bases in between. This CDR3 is CASSLTRFSYNEQFF. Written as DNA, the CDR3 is TGTGCCAGCAGTTTAACCCGGTTCTCCTACAATGAGCAGTTCTTC.

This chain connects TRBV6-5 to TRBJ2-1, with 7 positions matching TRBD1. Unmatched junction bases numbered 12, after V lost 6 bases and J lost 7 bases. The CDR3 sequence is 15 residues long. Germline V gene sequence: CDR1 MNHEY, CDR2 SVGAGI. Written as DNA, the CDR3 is TGTGCCAGCAGGGGGGAACAGGGGCCATTTAATGAGCAGTTCTTC. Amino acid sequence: CASRGEQGPFNEQFF.

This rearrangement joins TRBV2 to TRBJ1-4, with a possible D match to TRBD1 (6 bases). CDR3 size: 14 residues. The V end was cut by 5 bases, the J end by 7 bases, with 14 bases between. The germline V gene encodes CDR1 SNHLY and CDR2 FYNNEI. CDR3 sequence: CASSIRGSAEKLFF. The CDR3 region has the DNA TGTGCCAGCAGTATCAGGGGTTCGGCTGAAAAACTGTTTTTT.

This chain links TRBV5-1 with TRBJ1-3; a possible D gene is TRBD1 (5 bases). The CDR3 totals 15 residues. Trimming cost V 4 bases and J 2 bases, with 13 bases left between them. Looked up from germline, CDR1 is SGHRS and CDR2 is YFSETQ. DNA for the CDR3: TGCGCCAGCAGCCCCCAGACAGTTACTGGAAACACCATATATTTT. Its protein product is CASSPQTVTGNTIYF.

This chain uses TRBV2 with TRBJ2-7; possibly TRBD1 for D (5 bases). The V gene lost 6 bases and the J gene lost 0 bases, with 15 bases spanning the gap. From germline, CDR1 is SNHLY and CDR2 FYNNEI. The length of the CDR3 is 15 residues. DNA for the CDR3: TGTGCCAGCAGGGGAAGGGGCGGCGTCTCCTACGAGCAGTACTTC. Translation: CASRGRGGVSYEQYF.

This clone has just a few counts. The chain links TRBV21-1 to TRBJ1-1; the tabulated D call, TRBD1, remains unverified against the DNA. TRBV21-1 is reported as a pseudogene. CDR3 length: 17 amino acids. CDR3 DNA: TGTGCCAGCAGCAAAGCGGGGGCTTGGGGCGGTCTCACTGAAGCTTTCTTT. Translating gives CASSKAGAWGGLTEAFF.

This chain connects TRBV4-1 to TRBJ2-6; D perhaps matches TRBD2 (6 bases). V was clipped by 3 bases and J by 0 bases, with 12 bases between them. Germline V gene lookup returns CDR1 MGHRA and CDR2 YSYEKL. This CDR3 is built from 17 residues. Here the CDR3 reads CASSQEGRYSGANVLTF. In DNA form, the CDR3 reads TGCGCCAGCAGCCAGGAGGGCCGGTACTCTGGGGCCAACGTCCTGACTTTC.

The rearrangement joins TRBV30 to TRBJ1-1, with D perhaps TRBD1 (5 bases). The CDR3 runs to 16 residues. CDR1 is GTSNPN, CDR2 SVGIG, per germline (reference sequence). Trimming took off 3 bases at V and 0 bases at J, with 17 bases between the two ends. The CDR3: CAWSPPPTGLNTEAFF. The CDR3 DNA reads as TGTGCCTGGAGCCCCCCCCCTACAGGCTTGAACACTGAAGCTTTCTTT.

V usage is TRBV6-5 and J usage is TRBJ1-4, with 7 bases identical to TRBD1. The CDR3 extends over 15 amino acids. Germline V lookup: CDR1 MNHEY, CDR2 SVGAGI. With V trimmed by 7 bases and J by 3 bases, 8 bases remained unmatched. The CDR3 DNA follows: TGTGCCAGCACACGCCCCGGGACAGCTAATGAAAAACTGTTTTTT. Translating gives CASTRPGTANEKLFF.

The CDR3 DNA reads as TGCGCCAGCAGTTTGTCCAACACAGATACGCAGTATTTT. Translating gives CASSLSNTDTQYF. This rearrangement joins TRBV5-1 to TRBJ2-3; D unclear. Trimming shortened V by 5 bases and J by 2 bases, and 9 bases separated the two germline ends. The germline gives CDR1 SGHRS, CDR2 YFSETQ. The CDR3 loop spans 13 amino acids.

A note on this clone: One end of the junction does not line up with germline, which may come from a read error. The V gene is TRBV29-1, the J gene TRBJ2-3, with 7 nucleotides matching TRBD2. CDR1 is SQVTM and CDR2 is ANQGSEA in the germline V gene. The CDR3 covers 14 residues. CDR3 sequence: CSVEGPGRLDTQYF. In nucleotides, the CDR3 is TGCAGCGTCGAAGGGCCCGGGAGGTTAGATACGCAGTATTTT.

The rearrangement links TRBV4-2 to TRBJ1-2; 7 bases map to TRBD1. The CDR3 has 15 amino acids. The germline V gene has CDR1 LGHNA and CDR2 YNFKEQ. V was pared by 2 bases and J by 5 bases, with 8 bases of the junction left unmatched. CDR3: CASSQRSGTVYGYTF. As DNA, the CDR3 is TGTGCCAGCAGCCAACGTTCCGGGACAGTGTATGGCTACACCTTC.

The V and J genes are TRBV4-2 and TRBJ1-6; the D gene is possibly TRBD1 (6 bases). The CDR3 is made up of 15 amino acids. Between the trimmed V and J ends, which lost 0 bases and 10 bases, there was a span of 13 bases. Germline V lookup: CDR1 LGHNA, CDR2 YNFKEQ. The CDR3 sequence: CASSQDETGGSPLHF. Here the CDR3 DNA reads TGTGCCAGCAGCCAAGATGAGACAGGTGGGTCACCCCTCCACTTT.

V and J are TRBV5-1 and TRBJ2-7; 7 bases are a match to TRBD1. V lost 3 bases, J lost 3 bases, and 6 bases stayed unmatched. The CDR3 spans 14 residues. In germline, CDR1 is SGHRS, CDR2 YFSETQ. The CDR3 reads CASSSQGQNYEQYF. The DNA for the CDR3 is TGCGCCAGCAGCTCACAGGGGCAGAACTACGAGCAGTACTTC. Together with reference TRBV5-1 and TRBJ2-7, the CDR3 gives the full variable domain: KAGVTQTPRYLIKTRGQQVTLSCSPISGHRSVSWYQQTPGQGLQFLFEYFSETQRNKGNFPGRFSGRQFSNSRSEMNVSTLELGDSALYLCASSSQGQNYEQYFGPGTRLTVT.

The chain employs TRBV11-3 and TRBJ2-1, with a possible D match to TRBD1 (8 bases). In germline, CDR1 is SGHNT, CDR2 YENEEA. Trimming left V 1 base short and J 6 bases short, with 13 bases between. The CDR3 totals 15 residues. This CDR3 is CASSLVHRGGNEQFF. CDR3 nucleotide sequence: TGTGCCAGCAGCTTAGTCCACAGGGGGGGCAATGAGCAGTTCTTC.

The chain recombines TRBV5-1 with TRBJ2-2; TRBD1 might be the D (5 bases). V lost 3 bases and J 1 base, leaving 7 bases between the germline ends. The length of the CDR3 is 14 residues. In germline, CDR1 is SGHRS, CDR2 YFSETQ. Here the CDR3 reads CASSSDRNTGELFF. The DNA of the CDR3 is TGCGCCAGCAGCTCAGACAGGAACACCGGGGAGCTGTTTTTT.

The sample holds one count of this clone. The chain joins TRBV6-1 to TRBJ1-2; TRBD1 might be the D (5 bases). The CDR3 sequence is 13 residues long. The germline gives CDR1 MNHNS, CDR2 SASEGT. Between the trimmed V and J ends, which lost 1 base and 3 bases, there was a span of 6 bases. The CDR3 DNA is TGTGCCAGCAGTGAAGGGACATACTATGGCTACACCTTC. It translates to CASSEGTYYGYTF.

This chain's CDR3 is CASSIDLLYNEQFF. The CDR3 nucleotides read TGTGCCAGTAGTATAGACCTACTCTACAATGAGCAGTTCTTC. The chain carries TRBV19 and TRBJ2-1; D unclear. Per the germline V gene, CDR1 is LNHDA and CDR2 is SQIVND (reference sequence). Trimming took off 0 bases at V and 3 bases at J, with 6 bases between the two ends. The length of the CDR3 is 14 residues.

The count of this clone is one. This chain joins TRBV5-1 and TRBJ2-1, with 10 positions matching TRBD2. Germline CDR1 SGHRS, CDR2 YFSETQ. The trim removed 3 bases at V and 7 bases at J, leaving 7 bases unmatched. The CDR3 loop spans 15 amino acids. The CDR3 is CASSYLAGVKNEQFF. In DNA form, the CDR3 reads TGCGCCAGCAGCTACCTAGCGGGAGTCAAGAATGAGCAGTTCTTC. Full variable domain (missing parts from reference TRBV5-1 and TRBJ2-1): KAGVTQTPRYLIKTRGQQVTLSCSPISGHRSVSWYQQTPGQGLQFLFEYFSETQRNKGNFPGRFSGRQFSNSRSEMNVSTLELGDSALYLCASSYLAGVKNEQFFGPGTRLTVL.

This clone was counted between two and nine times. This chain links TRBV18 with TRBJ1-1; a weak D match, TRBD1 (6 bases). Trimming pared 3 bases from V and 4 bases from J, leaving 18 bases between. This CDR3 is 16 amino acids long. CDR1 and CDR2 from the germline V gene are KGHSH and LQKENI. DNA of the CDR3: TGTGCCAGCTCACCGGGCGGGGGCCCGAGTGGCACTGAAGCTTTCTTT. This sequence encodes CASSPGGGPSGTEAFF.

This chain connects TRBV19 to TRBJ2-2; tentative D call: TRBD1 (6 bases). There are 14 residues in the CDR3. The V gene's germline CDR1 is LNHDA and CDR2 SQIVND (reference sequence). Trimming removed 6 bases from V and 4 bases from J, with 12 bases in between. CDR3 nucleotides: TGTGCCAGTAGCAATGACAGGTTCACCGGGGAGCTGTTTTTT. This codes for CASSNDRFTGELFF.